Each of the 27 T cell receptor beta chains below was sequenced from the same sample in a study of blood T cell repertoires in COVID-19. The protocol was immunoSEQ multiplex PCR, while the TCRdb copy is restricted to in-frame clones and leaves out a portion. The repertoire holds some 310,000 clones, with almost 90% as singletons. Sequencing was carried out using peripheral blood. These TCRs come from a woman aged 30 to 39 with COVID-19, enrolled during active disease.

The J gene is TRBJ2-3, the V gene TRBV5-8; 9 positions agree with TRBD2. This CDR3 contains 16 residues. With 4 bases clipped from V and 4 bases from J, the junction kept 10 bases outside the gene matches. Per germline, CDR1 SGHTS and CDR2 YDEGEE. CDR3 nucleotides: TGTGCCAGCAGCCCGTTAGCGGGAGAGCGGGCAGATACGCAGTATTTT. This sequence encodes CASSPLAGERADTQYF.

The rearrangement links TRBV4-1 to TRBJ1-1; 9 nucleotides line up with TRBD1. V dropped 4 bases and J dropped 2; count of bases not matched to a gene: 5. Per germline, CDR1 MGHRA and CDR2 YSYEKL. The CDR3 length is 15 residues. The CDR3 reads CASSPGDRANTEAFF. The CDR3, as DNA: TGCGCCAGCAGCCCCGGGGACAGGGCTAACACTGAAGCTTTCTTT.

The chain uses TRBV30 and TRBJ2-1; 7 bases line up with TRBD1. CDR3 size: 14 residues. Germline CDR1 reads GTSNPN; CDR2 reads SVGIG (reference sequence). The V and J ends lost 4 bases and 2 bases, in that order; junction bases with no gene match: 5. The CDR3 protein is CAWTPGTAYNEQFF. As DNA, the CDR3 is TGTGCCTGGACTCCCGGGACAGCCTACAATGAGCAGTTCTTC.

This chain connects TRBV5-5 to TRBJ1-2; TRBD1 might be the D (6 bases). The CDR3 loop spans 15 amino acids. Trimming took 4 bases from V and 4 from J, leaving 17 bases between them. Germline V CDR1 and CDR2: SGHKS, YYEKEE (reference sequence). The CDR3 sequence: CASSPTLGQSYGYTF. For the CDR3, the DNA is TGTGCCAGCAGCCCTACACTCGGACAGTCCTATGGCTACACCTTC.

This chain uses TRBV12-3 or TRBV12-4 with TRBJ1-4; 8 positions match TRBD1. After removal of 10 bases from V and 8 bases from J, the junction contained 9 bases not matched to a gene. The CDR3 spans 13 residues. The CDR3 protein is CAISDRGDEKLFF. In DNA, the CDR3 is TGTGCCATTTCAGACAGGGGCGACGAAAAACTGTTTTTT.

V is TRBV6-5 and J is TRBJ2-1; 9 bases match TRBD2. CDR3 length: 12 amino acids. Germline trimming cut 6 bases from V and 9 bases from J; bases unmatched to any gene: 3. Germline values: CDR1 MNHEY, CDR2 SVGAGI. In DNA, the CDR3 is TGTGCCAGCAGGGGACTAGCAGCTGAGCAGTTCTTC. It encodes CASRGLAAEQFF.

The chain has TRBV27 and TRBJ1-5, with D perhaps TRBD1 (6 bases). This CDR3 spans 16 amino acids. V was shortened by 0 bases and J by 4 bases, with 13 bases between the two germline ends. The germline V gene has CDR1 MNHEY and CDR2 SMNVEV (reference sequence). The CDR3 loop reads CASSLSGGSRNQPQHF. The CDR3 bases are TGTGCCAGCAGTTTATCTGGGGGCTCTAGGAATCAGCCCCAGCATTTT.

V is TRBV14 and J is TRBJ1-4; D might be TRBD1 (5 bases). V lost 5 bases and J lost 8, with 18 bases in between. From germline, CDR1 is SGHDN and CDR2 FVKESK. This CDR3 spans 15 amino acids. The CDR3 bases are TGTGCCAGCAGCGCCACCGGGGGTTACGTGGAAAAACTGTTTTTT. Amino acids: CASSATGGYVEKLFF.

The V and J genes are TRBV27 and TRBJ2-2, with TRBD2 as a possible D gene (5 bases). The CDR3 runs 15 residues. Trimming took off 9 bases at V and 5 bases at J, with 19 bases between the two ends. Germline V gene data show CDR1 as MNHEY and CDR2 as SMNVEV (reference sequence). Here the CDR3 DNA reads TGTGCCAGTATGCGGGTCGGTTTGGGGACCGGGGAGCTGTTTTTT. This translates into CASMRVGLGTGELFF.

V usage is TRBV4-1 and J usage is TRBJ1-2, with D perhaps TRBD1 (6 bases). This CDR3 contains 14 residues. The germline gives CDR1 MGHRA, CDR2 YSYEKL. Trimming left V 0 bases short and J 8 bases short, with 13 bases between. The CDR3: CASSQEQGTPGYTF. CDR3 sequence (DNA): TGCGCCAGCAGCCAAGAACAGGGCACCCCCGGCTACACCTTC.

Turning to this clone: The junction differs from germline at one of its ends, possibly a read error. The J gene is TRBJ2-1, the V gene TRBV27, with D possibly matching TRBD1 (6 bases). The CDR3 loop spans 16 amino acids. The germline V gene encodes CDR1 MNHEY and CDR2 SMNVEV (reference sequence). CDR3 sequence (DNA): TGTGCCAGCAGTTTCCGTAGGGACACTTCCTTCAATGAGCAGTTCTTC. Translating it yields CASSFRRDTSFNEQFF.

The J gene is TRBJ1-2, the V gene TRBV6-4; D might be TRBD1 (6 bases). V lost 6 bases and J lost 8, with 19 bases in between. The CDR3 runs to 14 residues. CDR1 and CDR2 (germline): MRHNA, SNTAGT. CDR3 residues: CASSETGGFGGYTF. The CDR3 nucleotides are TGTGCCAGCAGCGAGACAGGCGGCTTCGGGGGCTACACCTTC.

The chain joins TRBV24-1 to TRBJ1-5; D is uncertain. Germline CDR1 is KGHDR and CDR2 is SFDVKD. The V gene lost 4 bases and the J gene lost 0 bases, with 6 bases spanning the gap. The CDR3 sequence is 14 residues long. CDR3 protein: CATSDRYSNQPQHF. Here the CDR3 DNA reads TGTGCCACCAGTGACAGATATAGCAATCAGCCCCAGCATTTT.

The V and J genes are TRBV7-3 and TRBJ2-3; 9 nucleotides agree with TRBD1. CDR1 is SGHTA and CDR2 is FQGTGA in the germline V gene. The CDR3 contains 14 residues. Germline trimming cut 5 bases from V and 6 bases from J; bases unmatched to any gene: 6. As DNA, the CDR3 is TGTGCCAGCAGCCAACAGGGGGCGGGTGATACGCAGTATTTT. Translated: CASSQQGAGDTQYF.

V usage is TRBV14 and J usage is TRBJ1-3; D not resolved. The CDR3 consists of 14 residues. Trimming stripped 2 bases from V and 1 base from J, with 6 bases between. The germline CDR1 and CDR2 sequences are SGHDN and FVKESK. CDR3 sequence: CASSQRRSGNTIYF. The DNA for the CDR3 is TGTGCCAGCAGCCAACGTCGGTCTGGAAACACCATATATTTT. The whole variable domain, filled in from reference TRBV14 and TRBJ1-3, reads EAGVTQFPSHSVIEKGQTVTLRCDPISGHDNLYWYRRVMGKEIKFLLHFVKESKQDESGMPNNRFLAERTGGTYSTLKVQPAELEDSGVYFCASSQRRSGNTIYFGEGSWLTVV.

CDR3 DNA sequence: TGTGCCAGCAGCAAATCTCCCTGCGGGTGGGCGGGAGAGACCCAGTACTTC. Amino acids: CASSKSPCGWAGETQYF. J is TRBJ2-5 and V is TRBV21-1; the tabulated D call, TRBD2, remains unverified against the DNA. TRBV21-1 is a pseudogene segment. The CDR3 runs to 17 residues.

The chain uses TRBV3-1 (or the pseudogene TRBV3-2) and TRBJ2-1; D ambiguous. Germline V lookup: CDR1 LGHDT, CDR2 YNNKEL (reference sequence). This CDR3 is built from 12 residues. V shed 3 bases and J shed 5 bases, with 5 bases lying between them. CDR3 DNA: TGTGCCAGCAGCCAGCTAAACAATGAGCAGTTCTTC. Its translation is CASSQLNNEQFF.

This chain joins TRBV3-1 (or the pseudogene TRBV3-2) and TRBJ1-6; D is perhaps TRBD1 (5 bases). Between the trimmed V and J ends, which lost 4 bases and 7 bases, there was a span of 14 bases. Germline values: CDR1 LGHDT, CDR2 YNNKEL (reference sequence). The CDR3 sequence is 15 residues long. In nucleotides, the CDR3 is TGTGCCAGCAGCCGCGGGGACGGGAAAAATTCACCCCTCCACTTT. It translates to CASSRGDGKNSPLHF.

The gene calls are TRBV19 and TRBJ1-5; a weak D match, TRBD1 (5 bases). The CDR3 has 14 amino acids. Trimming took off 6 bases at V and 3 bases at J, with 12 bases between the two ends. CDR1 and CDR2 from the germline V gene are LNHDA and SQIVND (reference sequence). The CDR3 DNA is TGTGCCAGTAGCGTAGACAGATCCAATCAGCCCCAGCATTTT. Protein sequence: CASSVDRSNQPQHF.

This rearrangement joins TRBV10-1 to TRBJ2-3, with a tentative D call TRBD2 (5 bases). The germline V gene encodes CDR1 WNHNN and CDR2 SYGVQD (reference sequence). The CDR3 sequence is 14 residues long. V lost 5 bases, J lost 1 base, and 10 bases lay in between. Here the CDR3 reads CASSSGAGTDTQYF. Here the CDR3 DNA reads TGCGCCAGCAGTAGCGGAGCAGGCACAGATACGCAGTATTTT.

The DNA for the CDR3 is TGTGCCAGCAGCTTAAACGGAATAGGGCAGGGTTGGACTGAAGCTTTCTTT. Protein product: CASSLNGIGQGWTEAFF. The rearrangement joins TRBV7-3 to TRBJ1-1, with D maybe TRBD1 (5 bases). V gave up 1 base and J gave up 5 bases, with 20 bases separating them. CDR3 length: 17 amino acids. Germline CDR1 reads SGHTA; CDR2 reads FQGTGA.

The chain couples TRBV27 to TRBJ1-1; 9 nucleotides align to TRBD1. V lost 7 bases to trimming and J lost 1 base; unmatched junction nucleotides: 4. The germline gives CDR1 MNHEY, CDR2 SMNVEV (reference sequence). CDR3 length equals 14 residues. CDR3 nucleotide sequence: TGTGCCAGCACCCCGGACAGGGGGAACACTGAAGCTTTCTTT. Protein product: CASTPDRGNTEAFF.

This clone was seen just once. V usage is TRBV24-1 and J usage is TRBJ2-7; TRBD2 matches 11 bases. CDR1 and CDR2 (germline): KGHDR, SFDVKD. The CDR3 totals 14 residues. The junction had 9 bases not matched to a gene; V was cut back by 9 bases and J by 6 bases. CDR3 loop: CATSGTSGVLEQYF. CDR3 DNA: TGTGCCACCTCCGGGACTAGCGGAGTCCTCGAGCAGTACTTC.

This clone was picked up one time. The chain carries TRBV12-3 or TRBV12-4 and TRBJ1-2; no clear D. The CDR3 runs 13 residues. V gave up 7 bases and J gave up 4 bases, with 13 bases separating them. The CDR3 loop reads CASTPVPGYGYTF. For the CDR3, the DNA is TGTGCCAGCACCCCCGTGCCGGGCTATGGCTACACCTTC.

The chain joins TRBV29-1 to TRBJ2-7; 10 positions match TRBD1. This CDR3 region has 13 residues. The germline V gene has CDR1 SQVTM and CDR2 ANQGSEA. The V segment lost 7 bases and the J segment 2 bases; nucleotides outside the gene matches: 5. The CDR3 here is CSAGTGVAYEQYF. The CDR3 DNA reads TGCAGCGCCGGGACAGGGGTGGCCTACGAGCAGTACTTC.

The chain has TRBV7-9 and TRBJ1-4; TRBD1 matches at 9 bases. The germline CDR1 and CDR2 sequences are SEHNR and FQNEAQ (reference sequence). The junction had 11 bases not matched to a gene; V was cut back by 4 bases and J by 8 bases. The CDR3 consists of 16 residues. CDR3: CASSSGQGTSWEKLFF. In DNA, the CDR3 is TGTGCCAGCAGCTCGGGACAGGGTACGTCTTGGGAAAAACTGTTTTTT.

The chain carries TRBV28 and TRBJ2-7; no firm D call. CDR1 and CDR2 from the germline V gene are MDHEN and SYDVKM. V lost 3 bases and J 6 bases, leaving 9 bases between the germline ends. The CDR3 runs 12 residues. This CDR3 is CASSFPSSEQYF. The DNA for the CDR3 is TGTGCCAGCAGTTTCCCGTCCAGCGAGCAGTACTTC. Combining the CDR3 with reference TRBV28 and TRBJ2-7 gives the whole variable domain DVKVTQSSRYLVKRTGEKVFLECVQDMDHENMFWYRQDPGLGLRLIYFSYDVKMKEKGDIPEGYSVSREKKERFSLILESASTNQTSMYLCASSFPSSEQYFGPGTRLTVT.